The rows below give T cell receptor beta chains drawn from one sample of a study of CD8 T cells in ankylosing spondylitis. Using its own MiXCR run on the 5' RACE reads, TCRdb lists one record per CDR3 protein. The sample lists 700,000 to 850,000 distinct CDR3 sequences; roughly 10% were seen once. The sample comprised blood, either unsorted or a sorted T cell fraction (not recorded which). These receptors were collected from a male donor with ankylosing spondylitis. The CDR3 runs from the conserved cysteine through the conserved F or W. The order of the fields is clone size, V gene, D gene, J gene, CDR3 DNA, CDR3 protein. A D gene is named only where the DNA matches it firmly. The size entry is marked missing in some rows and otherwise reads once, few, many or a size class.

few	TRBV7-8	-	TRBJ2-7	TGTGCCAGCAGCTTAGCTTCGGCGGAAGGGGCCTACGAGCAGTACTTC	CASSLASAEGAYEQYF
many	TRBV20-1	TRBD1	TRBJ2-7	TGCAGTGCCGCCGACAGGGGGTTCTACGAGCAGTACTTC	CSAADRGFYEQYF
few	TRBV21-1	-	TRBJ2-1	TGTGCCAGCAATGCAAAGCTTGACAATGAGCAGTTCTTC	CASNAKLDNEQFF
-	TRBV12-3/TRBV12-4	-	TRBJ1-5	TGTGCCAGCAGAAAAAAGGGGGGGCAGCCCCAGCATTTT	CASRKKGGQPQHF
many	TRBV28	-	TRBJ1-5	TGTGCCAGCCGGGGAGGGGGTTCGGGTAGTATACGTGATCAGCCCCAGCATTTT	CASRGGGSGSIRDQPQHF
-	TRBV20-1	TRBD1	TRBJ1-1	TGCAGTGCTTCATACCGGGGGACAGGCACTGAAGCTTTCTTT	CSASYRGTGTEAFF
many	TRBV20-1	TRBD1	TRBJ2-7	TGCAGTGCTACTCGGGACAGGGGCAGCTCCTACGAGCAGTACTTC	CSATRDRGSSYEQYF
-	TRBV29-1	TRBD1	TRBJ2-1	TGCAGCGACAGGGGTATTGGAAATGAGCAGTTCTTC	CSDRGIGNEQFF
few	TRBV20-1	-	TRBJ2-1	TGCAGTGCCCCCGTGGGTTTCGAGCAGTTCTTC	CSAPVGFEQFF
few	TRBV9	-	TRBJ2-6	TGTGCCAGCAGCCCCGGGACACTCTCTGGGGCCAACGTCCTGACTTTC	CASSPGTLSGANVLTF
-	TRBV29-1	TRBD2	TRBJ2-7	TGCAGCGTTGTAAGGGGGCTAGCGGGGGGAGAGACCTACGAGCAGTACTTC	CSVVRGLAGGETYEQYF
once	TRBV7-9	-	TRBJ1-2	TGTGCCAGCAGAGCCGGGGGGCGCGACTATGGCTACACCTTC	CASRAGGRDYGYTF
-	TRBV15	-	TRBJ2-7	TGTGCCACCAGCAGAGCTGGCGACAGCCACGAGCAGTACTTC	CATSRAGDSHEQYF
once	TRBV5-1	-	TRBJ2-5	TGCGCCAGCAGCTCGGGGACGGACATAAGGGAGACCCAGTACTTC	CASSSGTDIRETQYF
-	TRBV20-1	-	TRBJ2-7	TGCAGTGCTATGACCCCGGGACTCAGTCCCTACGAGCAGTACTTC	CSAMTPGLSPYEQYF
few	TRBV7-2	-	TRBJ2-3	TGTGCCAGCAGCTTAGCACAGGCCGGGAGCACAGATACGCAGTATTTT	CASSLAQAGSTDTQYF
few	TRBV4-1	-	TRBJ2-1	TGCGCCAGCAGCCAAGGGCAGGGTGCCTGGAATGAGCAGTTCTTC	CASSQGQGAWNEQFF
-	TRBV6-2/TRBV6-3	TRBD2	TRBJ2-7	TGTGCCAGCACCCCGCGTGGGAGGACTAGGGCCTACGAGCAGTACTTC	CASTPRGRTRAYEQYF
few	TRBV20-1	-	TRBJ1-6	TGCAGTGCCCGCTTGCCCCCGACAGGTCCCAATTCACCCCTCCACTTT	CSARLPPTGPNSPLHF
few	TRBV4-3	-	TRBJ1-3	TGCGCCAGCAGCCAGAGATTGGACCCAGCCTCTGGAAACACCATATATTTT	CASSQRLDPASGNTIYF
-	TRBV12-3/TRBV12-4	TRBD2	TRBJ2-1	TGTGCCAGCAGTACCCGGACTAGCGGCGAGCAGTTCTTC	CASSTRTSGEQFF
-	TRBV30	TRBD2	TRBJ2-1	TGTGCCTGGAGGCCAGCGGGGGCCCTCAGAGAGCAGTTCTTC	CAWRPAGALREQFF
many	TRBV28	-	TRBJ2-1	TGTGCCAGCAGGGGCTACAATGAGCAGTTCTTC	CASRGYNEQFF
-	TRBV18	TRBD2	TRBJ2-3	TGTGCCAGCTCACCACCCCGCCACGGGGGGAACACAGATACGCAGTATTTT	CASSPPRHGGNTDTQYF
once	TRBV5-1	-	TRBJ2-5	TGCGCCAGCAGCTTGGCCAGGTCCCAAGAGACCCAGTACTTC	CASSLARSQETQYF
few	TRBV5-5	-	TRBJ2-6	TGTGCCAGCAGCTTGGTAGGGCTGGGGGCCAACGTCCTGACTTTC	CASSLVGLGANVLTF
-	TRBV6-5	-	TRBJ1-1	TGTGCCAGCAGTTCCCCCAACGCAGGCAGGGCAACTGAAGCTTTCTTT	CASSSPNAGRATEAFF
-	TRBV10-3	TRBD2	TRBJ2-7	TGTGCCATCAGTGAGTGGCGGGGGTACTCCTACGAGCAGTACTTC	CAISEWRGYSYEQYF
few	TRBV20-1	-	TRBJ2-6	TGCAGTGCTAGATCGATAAGCACTGGGGCCAACGTCCTGACTTTC	CSARSISTGANVLTF
many	TRBV12-3/TRBV12-4	-	TRBJ1-4	TGTGCCAGCAGTTGTTTCAACTCGGGACCCCCTATCCTCGGACCTAATGAAAAACTGTTTTTT	CASSCFNSGPPILGPNEKLFF
-	TRBV5-1	-	TRBJ2-5	TGCGCCAGCAGCTCTGACACTACCGAAGAGACCCAGTACTTC	CASSSDTTEETQYF
-	TRBV6-1	-	TRBJ2-5	TGTGCCAGCGCCCTCCCTCCTTTCGATTTGGAGACCCAGTACTTC	CASALPPFDLETQYF
few	TRBV6-1	-	TRBJ2-7	TGTGCCAGCATAACCGGGACGGGAAATTACGAGCAGTACTTC	CASITGTGNYEQYF
many	TRBV12-3/TRBV12-4	-	TRBJ1-2	TGTGCCAGCAGTTCCCGGGACGGCGGACTCTACACCTTC	CASSSRDGGLYTF
-	TRBV7-2	-	TRBJ2-5	TGTGCCAGCAGCCCCCGACGATACACCATCCAAGAGACCCAGTACTTC	CASSPRRYTIQETQYF
-	TRBV3-1	-	TRBJ1-4	TGTGCCAGCAGCCAAGATAGTAGGAAACTGTTTTTT	CASSQDSRKLFF
-	TRBV12-3/TRBV12-4	-	TRBJ2-2	TGTGCCAGCTCCCCGGGCTGGGAGAACGGGGAGCTGTTTTTT	CASSPGWENGELFF
many	TRBV4-3	-	TRBJ2-1	TGCGCCAGCAGCCAAGATCGGACGGGAGCCTACAATGAGCAGTTCTTC	CASSQDRTGAYNEQFF
-	TRBV5-1	TRBD1	TRBJ1-1	TGCGCCAGCAGTCAGGGGGAGAGGACTGAAGCTTTCTTT	CASSQGERTEAFF
once	TRBV19	TRBD2	TRBJ2-4	TGTGCCAGTAGTCTAAACCCCCTTACTAGCGGGGGGCCTCGAGGCCTAAACATTCAGTACTTC	CASSLNPLTSGGPRGLNIQYF
few	TRBV4-1	TRBD2	TRBJ2-3	TGCGCCAGCAGCCAAAGGGCGGGAGTCGCAGATACGCAGTATTTT	CASSQRAGVADTQYF
-	TRBV6-2/TRBV6-3	-	TRBJ1-5	TGTGCCAGCAGTTGGTTTACAGGGCCCAATCAGCCCCAGCATTTT	CASSWFTGPNQPQHF
-	TRBV5-1	TRBD1	TRBJ2-5	TGCGCCAGCAGCTTGGCCGGGGACAGCGGAGAGACCCAGTACTTC	CASSLAGDSGETQYF
many	TRBV27	-	TRBJ2-2	TGTGCCAGCAGAGCCGCATTGGGCACCGGGGAGCTGTTTTTT	CASRAALGTGELFF
few	TRBV7-9	TRBD1	TRBJ1-1	TGTGCCAGCAGCTTAGGACAAGGGGGCGGTGCTTTCTTT	CASSLGQGGGAFF
few	TRBV6-5	TRBD1	TRBJ1-5	TGTGCCAGCAGTTACTCCACAGGGGTAGGGAGCAATCAGCCCCAGCATTTT	CASSYSTGVGSNQPQHF
-	TRBV12-3/TRBV12-4	-	TRBJ1-5	TGTGCCAGCAGTGTATCCTCTATAGAAAGTCAGCCCCAGCATTTT	CASSVSSIESQPQHF
few	TRBV20-1	-	TRBJ2-7	TGCAGTGCTAGAGCGGGGTACTACGAGCAGTACTTC	CSARAGYYEQYF
few	TRBV20-1	-	TRBJ2-5	TGCAGTGCTAAATTACGGGAGACCCAGTACTTC	CSAKLRETQYF
-	TRBV5-6	-	TRBJ2-3	TGTGCCAGCAGCCTATTTCCGGGACACCCTCAGTATTTT	CASSLFPGHPQYF
few	TRBV7-2	TRBD2	TRBJ2-5	TGTGCCAGCAGCTGGCTACGGGGGGAGGGCCAGTACTTC	CASSWLRGEGQYF
-	TRBV7-6	-	TRBJ2-1	TGTGCCAGCAGCTTTGGGGGAGTAAGCAATGAGCAGTTCTTC	CASSFGGVSNEQFF
many	TRBV6-1	-	TRBJ1-2	TGTGCCAGCAGAAAGAGCAGCTCTAACTATGGCTACACCTTC	CASRKSSSNYGYTF
-	TRBV15	-	TRBJ2-2	TGTGCCACCAGCAGAGCGGACACCGGGGAGCTGTTTTTT	CATSRADTGELFF
few	TRBV20-1	-	TRBJ2-5	TGCAGTGCTAGAGATAATCGGGGAGATAGGGAGACCCAGTACTTC	CSARDNRGDRETQYF
-	TRBV13	TRBD1	TRBJ2-4	TGTGCCAGCAGCCCCTGGACAGGGGGCTCGACAAACATTCAGTACTTC	CASSPWTGGSTNIQYF
few	TRBV7-6	-	TRBJ2-5	TGTGCCAGTCGTCTTTGGGGGACCCAGTACTTC	CASRLWGTQYF